These 8 T cell receptor beta chains originate from one sample sequenced in a study of cytomegalovirus exposure and HLA in healthy donors. PCR employed 60 Vbeta and 13 Jbeta primers. Here immunoSEQ multiplex PCR was the method, and the copy in TCRdb shows in-frame clones only, minus some. Of under 200,000 clones listed, approximately 79% were seen once; the top ten hold about 4.5%. The sample taken for sequencing was PBMCs. The receptor source for this set is a man aged 40-49 years in good health and CMV-seronegative.

CDR3 residues: CASSLLAGGSTDTQYF. The DNA for the CDR3 is TGTGCCAGCAGCTTATTAGCGGGGGGGTCCACAGATACGCAGTATTTT. This chain connects TRBV11-2 to TRBJ2-3; 11 bases fit TRBD2. The CDR3 runs 16 residues. Germline CDR1 reads SGHAT; CDR2 reads FQNNGV. Trimming removed 2 bases from V and 2 bases from J; junction bases left unmatched: 3.

The table lists this clone with a count of one. The rearrangement links TRBV11-1 to TRBJ1-1; a possible D gene is TRBD1 (5 bases). CDR3 size: 12 residues. Germline CDR1 SGHAT, CDR2 FQDESV (reference sequence). The germline V and J ends were trimmed by 5 bases and 6 bases, with 10 bases remaining between them. The CDR3 loop reads CASSPRGAEAFF. For the CDR3, the DNA is TGTGCCAGCAGCCCCCGGGGGGCTGAAGCTTTCTTT.

This clone was detected once. CDR3 residues: CASAPVLAGVYNEQFF. The CDR3 nucleotides are TGTGCCAGCGCTCCTGTGCTAGCGGGGGTCTACAATGAGCAGTTCTTC. The rearrangement uses TRBV9 and TRBJ2-1; TRBD2 matches at 10 bases. The CDR3 extends over 16 amino acids. The V and J ends lost 7 bases and 3 bases, in that order; junction bases with no gene match: 10. Germline V gene data show CDR1 as SGDLS and CDR2 as YYNGEE.

The chain uses TRBV5-6 and TRBJ2-3, with a tentative D call TRBD1 (6 bases). The CDR3 extends over 14 amino acids. Trimming removed 1 base at V and 2 bases at J, with 8 bases between. Germline CDR1 SGHDT, CDR2 YYEEEE. In DNA, the CDR3 is TGTGCCAGCAGCTTGAGGGGGTTCACAGATACGCAGTATTTT. Amino acids: CASSLRGFTDTQYF. The full variable domain, with the rest looked up from reference TRBV5-6 and TRBJ2-3, is DAGVTQSPTHLIKTRGQQVTLRCSPKSGHDTVSWYQQALGQGPQFIFQYYEEEERQRGNFPDRFSGHQFPNYSSELNVNALLLGDSALYLCASSLRGFTDTQYFGPGTRLTVL.

A single count supports this clone. The chain is built from TRBV7-9 and TRBJ2-3, with TRBD2 identical over 8 bases. Germline CDR1 SEHNR, CDR2 FQNEAQ (reference sequence). The CDR3 loop spans 13 amino acids. V gave up 6 bases and J gave up 5 bases; unmatched junction bases: 4. Here the CDR3 DNA reads TGTGCCAGCAGAACTAGCGGTGAAGATACGCAGTATTTT. Translating gives CASRTSGEDTQYF.

The chain uses TRBV27 and TRBJ1-6, with D unclear. The germline V gene has CDR1 MNHEY and CDR2 SMNVEV (reference sequence). The CDR3 covers 14 residues. V lost 6 bases and J lost 4, with 10 bases in between. The CDR3 reads CASRPGGYNSPLHF. Written as DNA, the CDR3 is TGTGCCAGCAGGCCGGGCGGGTATAATTCACCCCTCCACTTT.

J is TRBJ2-5 and V is TRBV13, with 10 nucleotides matching TRBD2. Germline loops: CDR1 PRHDT, CDR2 FYEKMQ (reference sequence). This CDR3 is built from 17 residues. With V trimmed by 4 bases and J by 1 base, 9 bases remained unmatched. The CDR3 loop is CASSSTSSGGTQETQYF. In DNA form, the CDR3 reads TGTGCCAGCAGCTCCACCTCTAGCGGGGGCACCCAAGAGACCCAGTACTTC.

Remarks on this clone: This sample also contains other DNA sequences that code for the same CDR3. The rearrangement links TRBV5-1 to TRBJ1-1, with D possibly matching TRBD1 (5 bases). CDR1 is SGHRS and CDR2 is YFSETQ in the germline V gene. The CDR3 loop spans 14 amino acids. The ends were cut back, 8 bases at V and 0 bases at J, with 14 bases in the middle. The chain's CDR3 is CASSPEGMNTEAFF. In nucleotides, the CDR3 is TGCGCCAGTAGCCCGGAGGGGATGAACACTGAAGCTTTCTTT.